A single TCR beta chain is shown here with its context. Its specificity is not known. This sample was taken from a study of somatic mutations in cytotoxic T cells in rheumatoid arthritis. For the study at large: Patients had 30 ml EDTA blood drawn right after diagnosis, before any treatment.

CD4+ and CD8+ cells were isolated by positive magnetic bead selection, with purity checked by flow cytometry. The protocol was immunoSEQ multiplex PCR, while the TCRdb copy is restricted to in-frame clones and leaves out a portion. The repertoire holds roughly 13,000 clones, with 78% as singletons. Study results and caveats: Neither rheumatoid arthritis patients nor age-matched healthy controls had significantly different CD8+ T-cell clonality from the other group.

CDR1 is SGHVS and CDR2 is FNYEAQ in the germline V gene. The CDR3 contains 14 residues. Trimming took 4 bases from V and 2 from J, leaving 11 bases between them. This receptor was obtained from an adult with rheumatoid arthritis. Sequenced sample: CD8+ T cells sorted from blood. The rearrangement joins TRBV7-6 to TRBJ2-5; the D gene is possibly TRBD2 (5 bases). CDR3 in DNA: TGTGCCAGCAGCTATGGAGGCGGTCAAGAGACCCAGTACTTC. It yields the protein CASSYGGGQETQYF.